This T cell receptor (beta chain) was retrieved from a study of blood T cell repertoires in COVID-19. Looked up from germline, CDR1 is MNHEY and CDR2 is SVGAGI. The germline V and J ends were trimmed by 8 bases and 3 bases, with 17 bases remaining between them. The CDR3 is 15 residues long. TCRdb keeps only in-frame clones here, not all; method: immunoSEQ multiplex PCR. The sample records about 69,000 clones, 75% to 95% being singletons. The source material was peripheral blood. The sequence was collected from a woman aged 18-30 years with acute or convalescent COVID-19. This rearrangement joins TRBV6-5 to TRBJ1-5, with D perhaps matching TRBD1 (6 bases). The CDR3 DNA sequence: TGTGCCAGCCGTCCGGGACAAGCCTCCAATCAGCCCCAGCATTTT. This codes for CASRPGQASNQPQHF.